This T cell receptor beta chain was documented in a study of cytomegalovirus exposure and HLA in healthy donors. From germline, CDR1 is SEHNR and CDR2 FQNEAQ (reference sequence). The CDR3 has 15 residues. V shed 0 bases and J 5 bases; nucleotides not matched to a gene: 2. Sequenced by immunoSEQ multiplex PCR; TCRdb stores in-frame clones only, minus some. The sample gives about 260,000 clones, about 90% of which show up once; just over 3% is in the top ten. Among the 120 subjects of the validation cohort, separate from the roughly 700-subject first cohort, were the donors. This chain joins TRBV7-9 and TRBJ1-4; TRBD1 agrees at 8 bases. This TCR came from a woman aged 25 to 39 in good health and CMV-seronegative. The material sequenced was PBMCs. The CDR3 loop reads CASSLARDRNEKLFF. Written as DNA, the CDR3 is TGTGCCAGCAGCTTAGCGAGGGACAGGAATGAAAAACTGTTTTTT.